This T cell receptor beta chain was observed in a study of blood T cell repertoires in COVID-19. Study-wide context: The samples span acute and convalescent COVID-19 from the United States, Italy and Spain. Sample material is recorded as cDNA or gDNA derived from T cells, B-cell-depleted T cells, or PBMCs.

Germline lookup yields CDR1 MNHEY and CDR2 SVGAGI. CDR3 length: 16 residues. Trimming cost V 0 bases and J 0 bases, with 8 bases left between them. In the original processing: Reference gene primer amplification yielded estimated nucleated cell counts. Measured with immunoSEQ multiplex PCR; TCRdb has only the in-frame clones, and not every one. The DNA gave D and trimming, while V, J and clone size come from that table. The sample holds roughly 120,000 clones, around 87% seen once. This TCR came from a human donor in a cohort sampled during active COVID-19. The J gene is TRBJ2-2, the V gene TRBV6-5; the D is unclear. The sample consisted of peripheral blood. The CDR3 coding sequence is TGTGCCAGCAGTTACTCCGGCCAGGCGAACACCGGGGAGCTGTTTTTT. Translating it yields CASSYSGQANTGELFF.